This T cell receptor (beta chain) is drawn from a study of T-cell memory formation after mild COVID-19. Trimming pared 0 bases from V and 4 bases from J, leaving 15 bases between. CDR1 is SGHRS, CDR2 YFSETQ, per germline. The CDR3 runs 16 residues. Using its own MiXCR run on the 5' RACE reads, TCRdb lists one record per CDR3 protein. The sample has about 290,000 distinct CDR3 sequences, around 15% seen once. J is TRBJ2-3 and V is TRBV5-1; D gene uncertain. Sequencing was carried out using PBMCs or a T cell subset sorted from them (not recorded which). The sequence derives from a man between 18 and 29 years old who had mild COVID-19 (a few samples of this study predate the infection). Cell type and time point are not known. CDR3 residues: CASSLGRTDGSDTQYF. The CDR3 nucleotides are TGCGCCAGCAGCTTGGGTAGGACGGACGGCTCAGATACGCAGTATTTT.